A few counts support the clone carrying this T cell receptor beta chain. Its target is not known. CDR3 length: 16 amino acids. V was shortened by 0 bases and J by 2 bases, with 12 bases between the two germline ends. CDR1 is KGHSH and CDR2 is LQKENI in the germline V gene. This sample was taken from a study of T-cell reconstitution after alpha-beta-depleted transplantation in children. Unique molecular identifiers were incorporated into the prepared TCRbeta library. From the PCR reads, TCRdb called clonotypes with MiXCR, one entry per CDR3 protein. The table shows 780,000 or so distinct CDR3 sequences, with roughly 15% occurring only once. Points from the study as a whole: Day-60 TCRbeta diversity that was high in some patients was derived from surviving recipient T cells and thymic progenitors. Most T-cell counts and diversity one year after the transplant came from T cells that were newly produced. At around two months after transplant, the alpha-beta T cells were reportedly derived from several hundred expanded clones that came from non-depleted graft cells.

The clonotype comes from a male patient aged 10 to 17 who had a stem cell transplant for acute lymphoblastic leukemia, so the T cells may come from the graft donor. The chain combines TRBV18 with TRBJ2-3; D remains ambiguous. The material was PBMCs, mostly from graft donor cells, obtained 360 days after TCRalphabeta/CD19-depleted stem cell transplant. CDR3 residues: CASSPPASRDTDTQYF. The CDR3 DNA reads as TGTGCCAGCTCACCACCTGCCTCTCGCGACACAGATACGCAGTATTTT.